These 5 T cell receptor beta chains share one sample of origin, sequenced in a study of T cell changes during pregnancy in multiple sclerosis. Measured with immunoSEQ multiplex PCR; TCRdb has only the in-frame clones, and not every one. The table lists 50,000 to 60,000 clones, about 90% of them singletons. The material sequenced was CD4+ T cells from peripheral blood mononuclear cells, taken in the second trimester of pregnancy. These receptors came from a female donor with multiple sclerosis, enrolled in a pregnancy study.

This rearrangement joins TRBV9 to TRBJ2-2; TRBD2 matches at 7 bases. Germline V lookup: CDR1 SGDLS, CDR2 YYNGEE. This CDR3 has 15 amino acids. After removal of 4 bases from V and 0 bases from J, the junction contained 3 bases not matched to a gene. As DNA, the CDR3 is TGTGCCAGCAGCCCTGGGGGGGCGAACACCGGGGAGCTGTTTTTT. Amino acid sequence: CASSPGGANTGELFF.

The rearrangement links TRBV11-2 to TRBJ2-5; D possibly corresponds to TRBD2 (6 bases). The CDR3 extends over 19 amino acids. The V gene's germline CDR1 is SGHAT and CDR2 FQNNGV. V lost 4 bases and J 0 bases, leaving 24 bases between the germline ends. The CDR3 DNA reads as TGTGCCAGCAGCTCTATCCCTCGGGGGAAACCCGGAAACCAAGAGACCCAGTACTTC. Residues: CASSSIPRGKPGNQETQYF. Drawing the rest from reference TRBV11-2 and TRBJ2-5, the complete variable domain is EAGVAQSPRYKIIEKRQSVAFWCNPISGHATLYWYQQILGQGPKLLIQFQNNGVVDDSQLPKDRFSAERLKGVDSTLKIQPAKLEDSAVYLCASSSIPRGKPGNQETQYFGPGTRLLVL.

The J gene is TRBJ2-7, the V gene TRBV5-6; maybe TRBD1 (5 bases). From germline, CDR1 is SGHDT and CDR2 YYEEEE. V lost 2 bases and J 5 bases, leaving 8 bases between the germline ends. The CDR3 is 12 amino acids. CDR3 amino acids: CASSLGRDEQYF. CDR3 in DNA: TGTGCCAGCAGCTTAGGCAGGGACGAGCAGTACTTC.

V is TRBV6-1 and J is TRBJ2-7; 9 bases agree with TRBD1. The CDR3 is 15 residues long. Germline loops: CDR1 MNHNS, CDR2 SASEGT. With V trimmed by 1 base and J by 2 bases, 3 bases remained unmatched. The CDR3 region is CASSEEGQGTYEQYF. In nucleotides, the CDR3 is TGTGCCAGCAGTGAAGAGGGACAGGGTACCTACGAGCAGTACTTC.

This clone was picked up one time. The junction differs from germline at one of its ends, possibly a read error. This chain joins TRBV28 and TRBJ2-6, with D possibly being TRBD2 (6 bases). This CDR3 spans 15 amino acids. The germline CDR1 and CDR2 sequences are MDHEN and SYDVKM. CDR3 amino acids: CASSFRDSAANVLTF. The CDR3 DNA reads as TGTGCCAGCAGTTTTCGGGACTCTGCGGCCAACGTCCTGACTTTC.